These 16 T cell receptor beta chains originate from one sample sequenced in a study of early T cells in non-severe SARS-CoV-2 infection. Each CDR3 protein gets one entry after TCRdb re-called the 5' RACE reads with MiXCR. The sample yields about 69,000 distinct CDR3 sequences, roughly 4.5% seen once. The sample in question was whole blood, obtained at baseline. These receptors were collected from an adult who was a healthcare worker with PCR-confirmed SARS-CoV-2 infection or an uninfected control (not recorded which). The donor label of this sample is uncertain.

This clonotype appeared a few times. This chain links TRBV14 with TRBJ2-7; a weak D match, TRBD2 (6 bases). V was shortened by 3 bases and J by 5 bases, with 11 bases between the two germline ends. The CDR3 runs 13 residues. Germline-derived CDR1 and CDR2 are SGHDN and FVKESK. CDR3 amino acids: CASSHRTMHEQYF. DNA of the CDR3: TGTGCCAGCAGCCACAGGACTATGCACGAGCAGTACTTC. The variable domain in full, with the rest retrieved from reference TRBV14 and TRBJ2-7, is EAGVTQFPSHSVIEKGQTVTLRCDPISGHDNLYWYRRVMGKEIKFLLHFVKESKQDESGMPNNRFLAERTGGTYSTLKVQPAELEDSGVYFCASSHRTMHEQYFGPGTRLTVT.

In its sample, this clonotype was seen many times. The gene calls are TRBV29-1 and TRBJ1-2; tentative D call: TRBD1 (5 bases). CDR1 and CDR2 from the germline V gene are SQVTM and ANQGSEA. Trimming cost V 1 base and J 7 bases, with 13 bases left between them. The CDR3 length is 13 residues. CDR3 nucleotides: TGCAGCGTTGAAGGCCCTGGCCAGGGTGGCTACACCTTC. This codes for CSVEGPGQGGYTF.

This clonotype was seen repeatedly, ten times or more. The V and J genes are TRBV20-1 and TRBJ2-2; a weak D match, TRBD1 (6 bases). V shed 0 bases and J shed 6 bases, with 11 bases lying between them. This CDR3 spans 14 amino acids. Germline V lookup: CDR1 DFQATT, CDR2 SNEGSKA (reference sequence). This chain's CDR3 is CSARDNRVAGELFF. The CDR3 DNA reads TGCAGTGCTAGAGATAACAGGGTGGCCGGGGAGCTGTTTTTT.

This clonotype has more than one count but fewer than ten. This chain links TRBV5-1 with TRBJ1-4; 7 bases match TRBD1. There are 14 residues in the CDR3. Germline CDR1 SGHRS, CDR2 YFSETQ. With 3 bases clipped from V and 6 bases from J, the junction kept 5 bases outside the gene matches. The CDR3 loop is CASSSGQVDEKLFF. The CDR3 nucleotides are TGCGCCAGCAGCTCCGGACAGGTGGATGAAAAACTGTTTTTT.

This clonotype was counted ten times or more. V usage is TRBV11-2 and J usage is TRBJ2-2; 7 bases align to TRBD1. Per germline, CDR1 SGHAT and CDR2 FQNNGV. CDR3 size: 13 residues. With V trimmed by 3 bases and J by 6 bases, 1 base remained unmatched. CDR3 in DNA: TGTGCCAGCAGCTTTCAGGGGGCCGGGGAGCTGTTTTTT. Amino acids: CASSFQGAGELFF.

This clonotype came up many times. The chain recombines TRBV10-1 with TRBJ1-1; 12 nucleotides line up with TRBD1. The length of the CDR3 is 15 residues. The germline V gene encodes CDR1 WNHNN and CDR2 SYGVQD (reference sequence). With V trimmed by 0 bases and J by 4 bases, 0 bases remained unmatched. CDR3 in DNA: TGCGCCAGCAGTGAGTCGGGACAGGGGGCCACTGAAGCTTTCTTT. It yields the protein CASSESGQGATEAFF.

This clonotype appeared many times. The chain has TRBV5-1 and TRBJ2-7; D call uncertain. This CDR3 is built from 15 residues. Germline V gene data show CDR1 as SGHRS and CDR2 as YFSETQ. The germline V and J ends were trimmed by 3 bases and 3 bases, with 16 bases remaining between them. Here the CDR3 reads CASSYRTQVGYEQYF. The CDR3 nucleotides are TGCGCCAGCAGCTACCGGACGCAGGTAGGCTACGAGCAGTACTTC.

This CDR3 is CASSYNWGESHGYTF. The CDR3 DNA reads as TGTGCCAGCAGTTATAACTGGGGAGAATCGCATGGCTACACCTTC. This chain links TRBV6-5 with TRBJ1-2; D not certain. CDR3 length equals 15 residues. Germline CDR1 reads MNHEY; CDR2 reads SVGAGI. With 3 bases removed from V and 6 bases from J, the gap between germline ends came to 17 bases.

There are many counts of this clonotype. This chain connects TRBV20-1 to TRBJ2-1; D ambiguous. This CDR3 is built from 11 residues. The V gene lost 5 bases and the J gene lost 4 bases, with 6 bases spanning the gap. The germline gives CDR1 DFQATT, CDR2 SNEGSKA (reference sequence). The CDR3 here is CSAPRYNEQFF. The CDR3, as DNA: TGCAGTGCTCCTCGGTACAATGAGCAGTTCTTC.

There are a few counts of this clonotype. This rearrangement joins TRBV18 to TRBJ2-3; D ambiguous. V gave up 2 bases and J gave up 3 bases, with 3 bases separating them. This CDR3 region has 12 residues. Germline V gene lookup returns CDR1 KGHSH and CDR2 LQKENI. This CDR3 reads CASSPETDTQYF. CDR3 nucleotides: TGTGCCAGCTCACCAGAGACAGATACGCAGTATTTT.

This clonotype was seen at least ten times. The genes are TRBV12-3 or TRBV12-4 and TRBJ2-7, with 13 bases fitting TRBD2. The CDR3 extends over 15 amino acids. V dropped 5 bases and J dropped 6; count of bases not matched to a gene: 7. Written as DNA, the CDR3 is TGTGCCAGCAGTCTCGGGACTAGCGGGGTTTTCGAGCAGTACTTC. Translated, it gives CASSLGTSGVFEQYF.

This clonotype has a count of ten or more. The chain is built from TRBV18 and TRBJ1-1; 10 bases are a match to TRBD1. Looked up from germline, CDR1 is KGHSH and CDR2 is LQKENI. The CDR3 sequence is 17 residues long. V lost 6 bases and J lost 1; bases outside the gene matches: 11. This CDR3 is CASSGQGMGERNTEAFF. In nucleotides, the CDR3 is TGTGCCAGCTCGGGACAGGGGATGGGGGAAAGGAACACTGAAGCTTTCTTT. Complete variable domain (other parts from reference TRBV18 and TRBJ1-1): NAGVMQNPRHLVRRRGQEARLRCSPMKGHSHVYWYRQLPEEGLKFMVYLQKENIIDESGMPKERFSAEFPKEGPSILRIQQVVRGDSAAYFCASSGQGMGERNTEAFFGQGTRLTVV.

This clonotype has just a few counts. The J gene is TRBJ2-2, the V gene TRBV9, with 10 bases lining up with TRBD2. Trimming removed 6 bases from V and 9 bases from J; junction bases left unmatched: 8. Germline V lookup: CDR1 SGDLS, CDR2 YYNGEE. The CDR3 covers 14 residues. The DNA of the CDR3 is TGTGCCAGCACGTCAGCGGGGGGGCCGAGGGAGCTGTTTTTT. Amino acids: CASTSAGGPRELFF.

This clonotype has at least ten counts. The chain combines TRBV6-5 with TRBJ1-1; D perhaps matches TRBD1 (6 bases). V dropped 7 bases and J dropped 0 bases, with 9 bases sitting between them. Per germline, CDR1 MNHEY and CDR2 SVGAGI. The CDR3 contains 13 residues. Here the CDR3 DNA reads TGTGCCAGCACCCGGACAGTGAACACTGAAGCTTTCTTT. Translating gives CASTRTVNTEAFF.

This clonotype was picked up a small number of times. This rearrangement joins TRBV2 to TRBJ2-1, with D unclear. Germline CDR1 is SNHLY and CDR2 is FYNNEI. Trimming stripped 6 bases from V and 12 bases from J, with 15 bases between. The CDR3 covers 12 residues. The chain's CDR3 is CASSNQYSGQFF. The CDR3 nucleotides are TGTGCCAGCAGCAATCAATATTCTGGGCAGTTCTTC. The whole variable domain, filled in from reference TRBV2 and TRBJ2-1, reads EPEVTQTPSHQVTQMGQEVILRCVPISNHLYFYWYRQILGQKVEFLVSFYNNEISEKSEIFDDQFSVERPDGSNFTLKIRSTKLEDSAMYFCASSNQYSGQFFGPGTRLTVL.

This clonotype was counted ten times or more. The rearrangement uses TRBV13 and TRBJ2-6; 7 nucleotides match TRBD1. Germline V gives CDR1 PRHDT, CDR2 FYEKMQ (reference sequence). V was pared by 5 bases and J by 11 bases, with 9 bases of the junction left unmatched. CDR3 length: 14 residues. CDR3 sequence: CASSPGTEEDVLTF. CDR3 DNA: TGTGCCAGCAGCCCAGGGACAGAAGAGGACGTCCTGACTTTC.